This T cell receptor beta chain came from a study of cytomegalovirus exposure and HLA in healthy donors. Study context: HLA-typed donors were the source of approximately 80 million unique TCRs held in an early data release. The study's findings and limits: In a later analysis, at a false discovery rate of 0.05, roughly 17,000 TCR beta sequences were associated with HLA alleles.

As to this clone: Its antigen is not known.

PCR employed 60 Vbeta and 13 Jbeta primers. The assay was immunoSEQ multiplex PCR, and TCRdb's table has in-frame clones only and misses some. Across 35,000 to 45,000 clones, the top ten clones capture roughly 6% of the sample. At the time of sampling, donors were nominally healthy, though unrecorded immune exposures were likely. CDR3 size: 15 residues. The V end was cut by 7 bases, the J end by 5 bases, with 20 bases between. Germline V gene data show CDR1 as LNHDA and CDR2 as SQIVND (reference sequence). This TCR was recovered from a man aged 25 to 40 in good health and CMV-seronegative. Sample: PBMCs. This chain links TRBV19 with TRBJ1-1, with D possibly being TRBD1 (6 bases). The CDR3 reads CASNKQAEQGTEAFF. CDR3 in DNA: TGTGCCAGTAATAAACAGGCAGAACAGGGTACTGAAGCTTTCTTT. Combining the CDR3 with reference TRBV19 and TRBJ1-1 gives the whole variable domain DGGITQSPKYLFRKEGQNVTLSCEQNLNHDAMYWYRQDPGQGLRLIYYSQIVNDFQKGDIAEGYSVSREKKESFPLTVTSAQKNPTAFYLCASNKQAEQGTEAFFGQGTRLTVV.